This T cell receptor (beta chain) was profiled in a study of CD8+CD57+ T cells in acquired aplastic anemia. Study-level background: Roughly 3 ug was the average amount of DNA from sorted CD4+ and CD8+ cells.

CDR3 and TCR beta VDJ profiling relied on genomic DNA as the template. TCRdb ran MiXCR on the reads and lists one entry per CDR3 protein. The data show approximately 180,000 distinct CDR3 sequences, less than 60% seen once. In regard to this clonotype: Its antigen is currently unknown.

Study outcomes and limitations: Sharing between patients and controls was observed for roughly 29 CD8+ CDR3 sequences.

In patients chosen for sequencing, flow cytometry had shown CD8+CD57+ cell expansion. Blood sampling was performed on the patients, and none of them had received therapy by then. V was shortened by 3 bases and J by 0 bases, with 5 bases between the two germline ends. The CDR3 extends over 14 amino acids. Germline lookup yields CDR1 SNHLY and CDR2 FYNNEI. This chain joins TRBV2 and TRBJ1-4; D is unclear. What was sequenced was sorted CD4+, CD8+, or CD8+CD57+ T cells (not recorded which) from PBMCs. The clonotype was recovered from a human donor with aplastic anemia. CDR3 sequence reads: CASSDGTTNEKLFF. The CDR3 DNA sequence: TGTGCCAGCAGTGACGGGACAACTAATGAAAAACTGTTTTTT.